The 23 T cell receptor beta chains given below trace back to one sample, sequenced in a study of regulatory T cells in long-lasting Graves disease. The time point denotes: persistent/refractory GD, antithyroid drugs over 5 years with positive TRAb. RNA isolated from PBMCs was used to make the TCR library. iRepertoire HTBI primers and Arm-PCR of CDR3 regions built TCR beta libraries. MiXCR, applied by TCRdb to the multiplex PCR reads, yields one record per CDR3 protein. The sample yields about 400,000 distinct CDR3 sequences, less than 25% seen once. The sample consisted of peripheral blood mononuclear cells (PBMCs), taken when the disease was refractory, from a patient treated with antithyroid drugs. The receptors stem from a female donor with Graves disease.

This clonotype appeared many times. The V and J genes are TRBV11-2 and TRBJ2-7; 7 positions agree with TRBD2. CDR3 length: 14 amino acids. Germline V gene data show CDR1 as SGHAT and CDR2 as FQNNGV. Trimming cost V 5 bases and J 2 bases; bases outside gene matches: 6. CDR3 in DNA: TGTGCCAGCAGCCCAACCAGCGGGACCTACGAGCAGTACTTC. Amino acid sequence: CASSPTSGTYEQYF.

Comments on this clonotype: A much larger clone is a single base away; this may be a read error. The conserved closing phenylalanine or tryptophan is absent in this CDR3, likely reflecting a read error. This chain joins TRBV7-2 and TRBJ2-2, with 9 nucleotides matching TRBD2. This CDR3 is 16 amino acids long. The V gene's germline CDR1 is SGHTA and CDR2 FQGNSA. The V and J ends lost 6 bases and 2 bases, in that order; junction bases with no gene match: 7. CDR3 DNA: TGTGCCAGCAGGCGTACTAGCGGGCCCAACACCGGGGAGCTGTTTTCT. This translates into CASRRTSGPNTGELFS.

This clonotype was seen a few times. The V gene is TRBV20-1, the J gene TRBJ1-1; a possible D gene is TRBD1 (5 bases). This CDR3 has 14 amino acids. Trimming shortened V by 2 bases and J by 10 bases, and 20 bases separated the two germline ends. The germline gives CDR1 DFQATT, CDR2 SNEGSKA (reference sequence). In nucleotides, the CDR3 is TGCAGTGCTAGAAGTCTCCAGGGCGTAGGACTAGCTTTCTTT. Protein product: CSARSLQGVGLAFF.

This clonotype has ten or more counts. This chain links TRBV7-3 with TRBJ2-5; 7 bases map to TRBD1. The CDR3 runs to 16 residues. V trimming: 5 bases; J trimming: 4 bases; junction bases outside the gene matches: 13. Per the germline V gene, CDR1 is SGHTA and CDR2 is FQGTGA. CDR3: CASSPDRASRVETQYF. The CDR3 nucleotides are TGTGCCAGCAGCCCCGACAGGGCCTCTCGAGTAGAGACCCAGTACTTC. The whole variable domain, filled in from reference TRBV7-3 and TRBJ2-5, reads GAGVSQTPSNKVTEKGKYVELRCDPISGHTALYWYRQSLGQGPEFLIYFQGTGAADDSGLPNDRFFAVRPEGSVSTLKIQRTERGDSAVYLCASSPDRASRVETQYFGPGTRLLVL.

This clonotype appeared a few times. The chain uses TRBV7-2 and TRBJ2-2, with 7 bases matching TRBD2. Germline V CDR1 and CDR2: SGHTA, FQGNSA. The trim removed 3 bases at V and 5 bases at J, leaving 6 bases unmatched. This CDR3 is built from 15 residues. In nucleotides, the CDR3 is TGTGCCAGCAGCTTCTTGCTGCGGGAGACCGGGGAGCTGTTTTTT. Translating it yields CASSFLLRETGELFF.

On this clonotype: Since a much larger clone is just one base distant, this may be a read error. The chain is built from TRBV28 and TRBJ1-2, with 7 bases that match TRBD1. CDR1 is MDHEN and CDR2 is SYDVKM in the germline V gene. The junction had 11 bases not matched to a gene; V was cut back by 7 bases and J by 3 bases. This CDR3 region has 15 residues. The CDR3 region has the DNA TGTGCCAGCACTGCTCCGACAGGGATCGACTATGGCTACACCTTC. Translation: CASTAPTGIDYGYTF.

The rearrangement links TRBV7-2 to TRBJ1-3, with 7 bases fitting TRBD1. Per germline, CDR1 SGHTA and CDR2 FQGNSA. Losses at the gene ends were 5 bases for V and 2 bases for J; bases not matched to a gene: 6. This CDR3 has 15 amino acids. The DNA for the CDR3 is TGTGCCAGCAGCATACTGCAGGGGGCTGGAAACACCATATATTTT. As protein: CASSILQGAGNTIYF.

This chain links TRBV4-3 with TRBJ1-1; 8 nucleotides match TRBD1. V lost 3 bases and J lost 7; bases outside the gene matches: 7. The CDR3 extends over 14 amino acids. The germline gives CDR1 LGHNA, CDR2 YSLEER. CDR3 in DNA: TGCGCCAGCAGCCATCCCGGACAGGGAGTTGAAGCTTTCTTT. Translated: CASSHPGQGVEAFF.

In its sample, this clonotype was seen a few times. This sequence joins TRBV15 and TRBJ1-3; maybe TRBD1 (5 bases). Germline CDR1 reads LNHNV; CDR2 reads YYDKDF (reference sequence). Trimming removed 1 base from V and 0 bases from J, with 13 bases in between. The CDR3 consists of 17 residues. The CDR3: CATSRGGTKNSGNTIYF. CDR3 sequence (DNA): TGTGCCACCAGCAGAGGGGGGACTAAAAACTCTGGAAACACCATATATTTT.

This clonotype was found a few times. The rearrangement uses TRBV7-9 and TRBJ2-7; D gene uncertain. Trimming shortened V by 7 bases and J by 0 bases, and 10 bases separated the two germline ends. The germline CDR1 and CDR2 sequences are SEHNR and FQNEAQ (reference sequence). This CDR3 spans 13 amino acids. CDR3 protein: CASKAVSSYEQYF. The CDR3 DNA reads TGTGCCAGCAAAGCCGTGTCCTCCTACGAGCAGTACTTC.

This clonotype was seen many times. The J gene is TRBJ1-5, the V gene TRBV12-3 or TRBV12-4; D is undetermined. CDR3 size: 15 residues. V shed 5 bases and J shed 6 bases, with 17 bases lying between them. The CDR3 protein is CASSLRSREGQPQHF. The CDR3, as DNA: TGTGCCAGCAGTCTCCGATCAAGAGAGGGTCAGCCCCAGCATTTT.

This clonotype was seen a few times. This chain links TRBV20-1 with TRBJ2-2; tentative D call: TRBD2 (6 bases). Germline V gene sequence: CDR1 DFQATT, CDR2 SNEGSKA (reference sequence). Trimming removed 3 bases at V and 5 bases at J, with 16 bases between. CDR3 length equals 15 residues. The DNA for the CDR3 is TGCAGTGCTAGCTACGGGAGCGCCGGGACCGGGGAGCTGTTTTTT. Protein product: CSASYGSAGTGELFF.

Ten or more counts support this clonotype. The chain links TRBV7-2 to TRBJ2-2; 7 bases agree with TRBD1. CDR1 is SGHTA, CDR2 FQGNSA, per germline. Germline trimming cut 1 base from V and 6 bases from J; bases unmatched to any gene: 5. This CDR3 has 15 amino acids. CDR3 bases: TGTGCCAGCAGCTTAGTAACAGGGGTGGCCGGGGAGCTGTTTTTT. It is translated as CASSLVTGVAGELFF. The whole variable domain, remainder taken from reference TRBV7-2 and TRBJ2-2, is GAGVSQSPSNKVTEKGKDVELRCDPISGHTALYWYRQSLGQGLEFLIYFQGNSAPDKSGLPSDRFSAERTGGSVSTLTIQRTQQEDSAVYLCASSLVTGVAGELFFGEGSRLTVL.

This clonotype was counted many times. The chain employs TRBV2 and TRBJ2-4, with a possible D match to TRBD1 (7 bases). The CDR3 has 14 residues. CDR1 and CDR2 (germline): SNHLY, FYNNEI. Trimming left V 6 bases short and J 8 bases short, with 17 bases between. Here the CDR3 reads CASRETGRLDIQYF. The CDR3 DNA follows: TGTGCCAGCAGGGAGACAGGGAGGTTGGACATTCAGTACTTC. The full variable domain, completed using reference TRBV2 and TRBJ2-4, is EPEVTQTPSHQVTQMGQEVILRCVPISNHLYFYWYRQILGQKVEFLVSFYNNEISEKSEIFDDQFSVERPDGSNFTLKIRSTKLEDSAMYFCASRETGRLDIQYFGAGTRLSVL.

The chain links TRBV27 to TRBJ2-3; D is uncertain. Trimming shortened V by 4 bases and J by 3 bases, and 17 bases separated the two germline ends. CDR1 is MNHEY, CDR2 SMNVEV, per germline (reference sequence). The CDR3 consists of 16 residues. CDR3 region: CASSSIALRGTDTQYF. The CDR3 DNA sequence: TGTGCCAGCAGTTCCATAGCCCTTAGAGGAACAGATACGCAGTATTTT.

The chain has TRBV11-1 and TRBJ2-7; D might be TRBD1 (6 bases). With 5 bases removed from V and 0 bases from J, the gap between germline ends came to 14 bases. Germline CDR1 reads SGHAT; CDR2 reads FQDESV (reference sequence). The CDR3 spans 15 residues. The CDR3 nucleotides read TGTGCCAGCAGCCACCCGGGACAAAGCTCCTACGAGCAGTACTTC. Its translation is CASSHPGQSSYEQYF.

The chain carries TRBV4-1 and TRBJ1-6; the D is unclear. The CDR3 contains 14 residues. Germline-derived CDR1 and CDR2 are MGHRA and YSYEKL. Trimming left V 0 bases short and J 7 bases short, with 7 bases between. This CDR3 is CASSQEVQNSPLHF. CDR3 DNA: TGCGCCAGCAGCCAAGAGGTCCAAAATTCACCCCTCCACTTT.

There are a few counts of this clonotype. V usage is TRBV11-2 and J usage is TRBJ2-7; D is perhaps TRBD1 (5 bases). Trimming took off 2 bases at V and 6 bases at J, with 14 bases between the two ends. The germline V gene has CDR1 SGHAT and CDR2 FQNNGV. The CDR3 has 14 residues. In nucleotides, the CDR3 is TGTGCCAGCAGCTTATATCTCAGGGCGGCCGAGCAGTACTTC. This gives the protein CASSLYLRAAEQYF.

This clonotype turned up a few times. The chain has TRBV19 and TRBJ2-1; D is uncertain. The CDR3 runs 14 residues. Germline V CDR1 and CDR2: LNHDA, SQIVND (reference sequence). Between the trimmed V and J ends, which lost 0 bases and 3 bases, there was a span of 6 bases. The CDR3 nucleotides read TGTGCCAGTAGTATAGATTGGGACTACAATGAGCAGTTCTTC. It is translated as CASSIDWDYNEQFF.

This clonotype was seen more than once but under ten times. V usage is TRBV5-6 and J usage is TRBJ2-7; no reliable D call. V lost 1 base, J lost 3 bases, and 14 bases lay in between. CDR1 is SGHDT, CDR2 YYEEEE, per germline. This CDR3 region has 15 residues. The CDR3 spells CASSLINLDGYEQYF. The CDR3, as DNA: TGTGCCAGCAGCTTGATTAACCTGGATGGCTACGAGCAGTACTTC.

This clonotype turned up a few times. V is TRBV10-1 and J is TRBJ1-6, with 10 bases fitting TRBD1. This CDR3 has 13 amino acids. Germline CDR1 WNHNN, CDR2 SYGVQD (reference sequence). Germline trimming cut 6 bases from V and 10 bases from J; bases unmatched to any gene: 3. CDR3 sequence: CASSRDRGSPLHF. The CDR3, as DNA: TGCGCCAGCAGCCGGGACAGGGGCTCACCCCTCCACTTT.

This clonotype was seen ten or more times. This chain's CDR3 is CASSLGGSPYEQYF. CDR3 nucleotides: TGTGCCAGCAGCTTAGGAGGGTCTCCCTACGAGCAGTACTTC. This sequence joins TRBV7-2 and TRBJ2-7, with D tentatively TRBD2 (5 bases). Trimming stripped 1 base from V and 2 bases from J, with 9 bases between. The CDR3 contains 14 residues. From germline, CDR1 is SGHTA and CDR2 FQGNSA.

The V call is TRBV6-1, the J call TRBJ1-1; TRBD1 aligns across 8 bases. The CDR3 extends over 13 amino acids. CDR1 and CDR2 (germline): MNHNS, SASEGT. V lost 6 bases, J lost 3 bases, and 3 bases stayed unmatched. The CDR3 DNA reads TGTGCCAGCAGGACAGGGGTCTACACTGAAGCTTTCTTT. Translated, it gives CASRTGVYTEAFF.